These 25 T cell receptor beta chains share one sample of origin, sequenced in a study of spatial heterogeneity in lung cancer. TCRdb re-derived calls from the 5' RACE reads in MiXCR, one entry per CDR3 protein. Of some 47,000 distinct CDR3 sequences listed, over 5.5% are singletons. The time point here: sample taken at primary tumor resection. Extraction of whole RNA from tumor, nontumor lung or frozen PBMC preceded unsorted sequencing. The sequencing used PBMCs, collected at surgery. The receptors originated from a female donor with early-stage non-small cell lung cancer.

This clonotype was recorded many times. V usage is TRBV7-9 and J usage is TRBJ1-6, with D tentatively TRBD1 (5 bases). V was shortened by 1 base and J by 9 bases, with 13 bases between the two germline ends. The CDR3 runs to 15 residues. The germline V gene encodes CDR1 SEHNR and CDR2 FQNEAQ (reference sequence). The CDR3 sequence: CASSLGAGKTSPLHF. CDR3 DNA: TGTGCCAGCAGCTTAGGTGCAGGGAAAACTTCACCCCTCCACTTT.

This clonotype was found many times. The chain employs TRBV6-5 and TRBJ1-5, with 8 bases that match TRBD1. Germline CDR1 and CDR2: MNHEY and SVGAGI. The CDR3 totals 15 residues. The ends lost 4 bases at V and 5 bases at J; junction bases unmatched: 7. The CDR3 nucleotides read TGTGCCAGCAGTTCAGGGGGCGATTTGTATCAGCCCCAGCATTTT. This sequence encodes CASSSGGDLYQPQHF.

This clonotype has a count of ten or more. This chain joins TRBV6-5 and TRBJ2-7; 11 bases are shared with TRBD1. V trimming: 5 bases; J trimming: 9 bases; junction bases outside the gene matches: 15. The CDR3 is 16 residues long. Germline CDR1 and CDR2: MNHEY and SVGAGI. The DNA of the CDR3 is TGTGCCAGCAGTATCCGGTCCGGGACAGGGGGATCCGTGCAGTACTTC. As protein: CASSIRSGTGGSVQYF.

This clonotype was seen repeatedly, ten times or more. The V gene is TRBV28, the J gene TRBJ1-5; D ambiguous. The CDR3 totals 13 residues. Germline CDR1 reads MDHEN; CDR2 reads SYDVKM. V lost 2 bases and J 6 bases, leaving 8 bases between the germline ends. CDR3 amino acids: CASSLETGQPQHF. The CDR3 DNA reads as TGTGCCAGCAGTTTAGAGACGGGTCAGCCCCAGCATTTT. Full variable domain (outside the CDR3, taken from reference TRBV28 and TRBJ1-5): DVKVTQSSRYLVKRTGEKVFLECVQDMDHENMFWYRQDPGLGLRLIYFSYDVKMKEKGDIPEGYSVSREKKERFSLILESASTNQTSMYLCASSLETGQPQHFGDGTRLSIL.

This clonotype was detected ten times or more. The rearrangement uses TRBV20-1 and TRBJ1-3; D is unclear. The V end was cut by 4 bases, the J end by 0 bases, with 16 bases between. From germline, CDR1 is DFQATT and CDR2 SNEGSKA (reference sequence). The CDR3 has 16 residues. The CDR3 region is CSAKRGEFSSGNTIYF. The CDR3 bases are TGCAGTGCTAAGCGAGGCGAGTTTAGCTCTGGAAACACCATATATTTT.

This chain uses TRBV29-1 with TRBJ1-2; 11 nucleotides agree with TRBD1. With 5 bases clipped from V and 4 bases from J, the junction kept 3 bases outside the gene matches. The CDR3 contains 13 residues. Germline V gene data show CDR1 as SQVTM and CDR2 as ANQGSEA. CDR3 region: CSVRGTGGYGYTF. Here the CDR3 DNA reads TGCAGCGTTAGGGGGACAGGGGGCTATGGCTACACCTTC.

The chain is built from TRBV2 and TRBJ2-7; D unclear. CDR3 size: 11 residues. V was trimmed by 2 bases and J by 3 bases, leaving 2 bases between them. Per germline, CDR1 SNHLY and CDR2 FYNNEI. CDR3 region: CASSEHYEQYF. The CDR3 region has the DNA TGTGCCAGCAGTGAACACTACGAGCAGTACTTC.

This clonotype was counted many times. V is TRBV7-2 and J is TRBJ2-3, with TRBD2 matching over 8 bases. Germline CDR1 SGHTA, CDR2 FQGNSA. Trimming cost V 0 bases and J 6 bases; bases outside gene matches: 8. The CDR3 consists of 16 residues. The CDR3, as DNA: TGTGCCAGCAGCTTAGCCCCGGGACTAGTTGGCGATACGCAGTATTTT. Its translation is CASSLAPGLVGDTQYF.

This clonotype has ten or more counts. CDR3 sequence reads: CSAGTSGGLAQFF. The CDR3 DNA follows: TGCAGTGCTGGGACTAGCGGGGGATTGGCGCAGTTCTTC. The chain has TRBV20-1 and TRBJ2-1; 14 bases line up with TRBD2. CDR3 length equals 13 residues. Per the germline V gene, CDR1 is DFQATT and CDR2 is SNEGSKA (reference sequence). V was pared by 5 bases and J by 12 bases, with 6 bases of the junction left unmatched.

J is TRBJ2-5 and V is TRBV5-4; possible D gene TRBD1, 5 bases. Trimming stripped 1 base from V and 4 bases from J, with 8 bases between. The length of the CDR3 is 13 residues. Germline V gives CDR1 SGHNT, CDR2 YYREEE (reference sequence). CDR3 in amino acids: CASSLRQPETQYF. CDR3 DNA sequence: TGTGCCAGCAGCTTGAGACAGCCAGAGACCCAGTACTTC.

This clonotype was seen more than once but under ten times. The chain carries TRBV27 and TRBJ2-7; tentatively, D is TRBD1 (6 bases). Trimming stripped 2 bases from V and 5 bases from J, with 13 bases between. The CDR3 has 14 amino acids. Germline CDR1 MNHEY, CDR2 SMNVEV (reference sequence). CDR3 sequence (DNA): TGTGCCAGCAGTTTAGGGGGCTTACGGGACGAGCAGTACTTC. Its translation: CASSLGGLRDEQYF.

In regard to this clonotype: Without the conserved terminal phenylalanine or tryptophan, this CDR3 likely stems from a read error. V usage is TRBV15 and J usage is TRBJ1-5; no clear D gene. CDR1 is LNHNV and CDR2 is YYDKDF in the germline V gene (reference sequence). Trimming took 3 bases from V and 5 from J, leaving 17 bases between them. The CDR3 has 16 residues. This chain's CDR3 is CATSSEDGEGDQPQHS. The CDR3 DNA reads as TGTGCCACCAGCAGCGAAGATGGGGAAGGAGATCAGCCCCAGCATTCT.

The chain has TRBV5-5 and TRBJ1-2; possible D gene TRBD1, 6 bases. This CDR3 has 14 residues. V shed 1 base and J shed 3 bases, with 10 bases lying between them. The germline V gene has CDR1 SGHKS and CDR2 YYEKEE (reference sequence). This CDR3 is CASSLNPGDYGYTF. The CDR3 coding sequence is TGTGCCAGCAGCTTGAACCCAGGGGACTATGGCTACACCTTC.

This clonotype came up a few times. The CDR3 sequence: CASSQVGQGIADTQYF. DNA of the CDR3: TGCGCCAGCAGCCAGGTCGGACAGGGCATCGCAGATACGCAGTATTTT. This chain joins TRBV4-3 and TRBJ2-3, with TRBD1 matching over 8 bases. V dropped 3 bases and J dropped 4; count of bases not matched to a gene: 9. In germline, CDR1 is LGHNA, CDR2 YSLEER. There are 16 residues in the CDR3.

This clonotype was seen at least ten times. V and J are TRBV12-3 or TRBV12-4 and TRBJ2-4; either TRBD1 or TRBD2 may supply D (5 bases each). This CDR3 is built from 14 residues. Trimming cost V 6 bases and J 0 bases, with 9 bases left between them. The CDR3 sequence: CASRPGTAKNIQYF. CDR3 DNA: TGTGCCAGCAGACCTGGGACAGCCAAAAACATTCAGTACTTC.

This clonotype was seen repeatedly, ten times or more. CDR3 in amino acids: CASSLRWPDTQYF. CDR3 nucleotide sequence: TGTGCCAGCAGCTTAAGATGGCCGGATACGCAGTATTTT. The chain has TRBV7-9 and TRBJ2-3; D not certain. The CDR3 consists of 13 residues. Looked up from germline, CDR1 is SEHNR and CDR2 is FQNEAQ (reference sequence). V was cut by 2 bases and J by 6 bases, with 9 bases left in between.

This clonotype was recorded many times. The chain links TRBV15 to TRBJ1-2; D ambiguous. The CDR3 covers 11 residues. Germline V gene data show CDR1 as LNHNV and CDR2 as YYDKDF (reference sequence). Trimming pared 8 bases from V and 5 bases from J, leaving 9 bases between. The CDR3 region has the DNA TGTGCCACCTCCACGGGGTATGGCTACACCTTC. Residues: CATSTGYGYTF. Full variable domain (remainder filled in from reference TRBV15 and TRBJ1-2): DAMVIQNPRYQVTQFGKPVTLSCSQTLNHNVMYWYQQKSSQAPKLLFHYYDKDFNNEADTPDNFQSRRPNTSFCFLDIRSPGLGDTAMYLCATSTGYGYTFGSGTRLTVV.

This clonotype has at least ten counts. Mismatch with germline at one junction end may stem from a read error. The gene calls are TRBV20-1 and TRBJ2-7, with D perhaps TRBD1 (5 bases). The germline gives CDR1 DFQATT, CDR2 SNEGSKA (reference sequence). The CDR3 sequence is 13 residues long. The CDR3 bases are TGCAGTGCTAGAGATGACAGATTTACGTCGGCGGACTTC. Translation gives CSARDDRFTSADF.

At least ten counts were recorded for this clonotype. The gene calls are TRBV7-8 and TRBJ2-4; D may be TRBD2 (7 bases). Trimming pared 10 bases from V and 9 bases from J, leaving 19 bases between. The length of the CDR3 is 13 residues. The germline V gene encodes CDR1 SGHVS and CDR2 FQNEAQ. The CDR3 region is CATSEGGSVIQYF. Here the CDR3 DNA reads TGTGCCACCTCGGAGGGGGGGTCTGTCATTCAGTACTTC.

The rearrangement uses TRBV20-1 and TRBJ1-2; D uncertain. Germline loops: CDR1 DFQATT, CDR2 SNEGSKA (reference sequence). The CDR3 consists of 12 residues. V lost 3 bases, J lost 5 bases, and 10 bases lay in between. In DNA, the CDR3 is TGCAGTGCTAGCCGGGCGAGGTATGGCTACACCTTC. It specifies CSASRARYGYTF.

This clonotype came up many times. The chain employs TRBV6-2 or TRBV6-3 and TRBJ2-7; D is unresolved. This CDR3 comprises 14 residues. V was shortened by 5 bases and J by 3 bases, with 14 bases between the two germline ends. CDR1 is MNHEY, CDR2 SVGEGT, per germline. The CDR3 here is CASSQHPTRYEQYF. Written as DNA, the CDR3 is TGTGCCAGCAGTCAACACCCCACTCGCTACGAGCAGTACTTC.

This clonotype was recorded at least ten times. The V call is TRBV12-3 or TRBV12-4, the J call TRBJ1-2; D gene uncertain. V lost 4 bases and J 5 bases, leaving 8 bases between the germline ends. This CDR3 is 12 amino acids long. The CDR3 region is CASSSTVYGYTF. CDR3 coding DNA: TGTGCCAGCAGTTCGACCGTATATGGCTACACCTTC.

At least ten counts were recorded for this clonotype. The rearrangement uses TRBV2 and TRBJ2-1, with TRBD2 matching 12 bases. Germline-derived CDR1 and CDR2 are SNHLY and FYNNEI. The CDR3 extends over 14 amino acids. V was pared by 5 bases and J by 10 bases, with 6 bases of the junction left unmatched. CDR3 DNA sequence: TGTGCCAGCAGTCGGACTAGCGGGGCTCAGGAGCAGTTCTTC. Translated: CASSRTSGAQEQFF.

The table lists this clonotype with many counts. This chain uses TRBV5-1 with TRBJ2-6; no definite D call. Germline CDR1 reads SGHRS; CDR2 reads YFSETQ. The CDR3 spans 17 residues. Trimming shortened V by 1 base and J by 0 bases, and 11 bases separated the two germline ends. The CDR3 is CASSLFTRNSGANVLTF. In DNA form, the CDR3 reads TGCGCCAGCAGCTTGTTTACTCGTAACTCTGGGGCCAACGTCCTGACTTTC.

This clonotype was counted many times. This chain connects TRBV5-6 to TRBJ1-1; D not resolved. Per germline, CDR1 SGHDT and CDR2 YYEEEE. The CDR3 covers 12 residues. V gave up 0 bases and J gave up 8 bases, with 8 bases separating them. DNA of the CDR3: TGTGCCAGCAGCTTGGCCCAACTAGAAGCTTTCTTT. Its translation: CASSLAQLEAFF.